Each of the 9 T cell receptor beta chains below was sequenced from the same sample in a study of shared clonotypes between healthy human individuals (dated by TCRdb to 2018 to 2021). CD8 naive samples consisted of CD45RO-negative cells that were positively selected for CCR7, yielding a CD45RA+CCR7+ population without TemRA cells. Library method: the immunoSEQ multiplex PCR assay. Drawn from immuneACCESS, this table holds only the in-frame rearrangements with V and J called that TCRdb kept. Clones are partly lost; checked studies trace under half to an unresolved V gene and leave the rest unexplained. The sample records about 2 million clones, around 96% of which are singletons. The top ten clonotypes cover about 1.1% of the sample. The sample consisted of naive CD8+ T cells sorted from blood. The cell subset or site label, as the study defines it: CD45RA+CCR7+. The receptors come from a man between 18 and 35 years old in good health.

V usage is TRBV7-9 and J usage is TRBJ2-7, with no clear D. Germline CDR1 reads SEHNR; CDR2 reads FQNEAQ (reference sequence). V gave up 6 bases and J gave up 1 base, with 10 bases separating them. The CDR3 runs 13 residues. The CDR3 coding sequence is TGTGCCAGCAGTCCCATTAGTTCCTACGAGCAGTACTTC. It is translated as CASSPISSYEQYF.

The rearrangement uses TRBV9 and TRBJ1-6, with a tentative D call TRBD1 (6 bases). The CDR3 consists of 16 residues. Germline V gives CDR1 SGDLS, CDR2 YYNGEE. Trimming left V 0 bases short and J 3 bases short, with 10 bases between. The CDR3 is CASSVEGGGYNSPLHF. CDR3 in DNA: TGTGCCAGCAGCGTAGAGGGGGGCGGCTATAATTCACCCCTCCACTTT.

The chain couples TRBV19 to TRBJ1-1; D may be TRBD1 (5 bases). The CDR3 sequence is 14 residues long. V was cut by 7 bases and J by 6 bases, with 18 bases left in between. CDR1 is LNHDA and CDR2 is SQIVND in the germline V gene (reference sequence). The CDR3 sequence: CASIITGEGPEAFF. CDR3 coding DNA: TGTGCCAGTATCATCACGGGGGAAGGGCCTGAAGCTTTCTTT. The whole variable domain, remainder taken from reference TRBV19 and TRBJ1-1, is DGGITQSPKYLFRKEGQNVTLSCEQNLNHDAMYWYRQDPGQGLRLIYYSQIVNDFQKGDIAEGYSVSREKKESFPLTVTSAQKNPTAFYLCASIITGEGPEAFFGQGTRLTVV.

V usage is TRBV6-1 and J usage is TRBJ2-7, with D unclear. V was clipped by 2 bases and J by 5 bases, with 13 bases between them. CDR1 and CDR2 (germline): MNHNS, SASEGT. The CDR3 contains 14 residues. The CDR3 here is CASSEWKQFDEQYF. The CDR3 DNA sequence: TGTGCCAGCAGTGAATGGAAACAGTTCGACGAGCAGTACTTC.

The V call is TRBV7-9, the J call TRBJ2-1, with TRBD2 matching over 7 bases. The germline CDR1 and CDR2 sequences are SEHNR and FQNEAQ (reference sequence). V gave up 5 bases and J gave up 0 bases; unmatched junction bases: 4. CDR3 length: 15 residues. CDR3 protein: CASSHGGGSYNEQFF. The CDR3 nucleotides read TGTGCCAGCAGCCACGGCGGGGGCTCCTACAATGAGCAGTTCTTC.

The V gene is TRBV7-2, the J gene TRBJ2-5; 10 positions match TRBD1. Trimming cost V 9 bases and J 5 bases; bases outside gene matches: 9. The V gene's germline CDR1 is SGHTA and CDR2 FQGNSA. The CDR3 sequence is 14 residues long. CDR3 sequence reads: CARPGQGSYETQYF. CDR3 in DNA: TGTGCCAGACCGGGACAGGGGAGTTACGAGACCCAGTACTTC.

The gene calls are TRBV5-6 and TRBJ2-7; D is uncertain. CDR3 length: 16 residues. Germline assignment: CDR1 SGHDT and CDR2 YYEEEE. V gave up 4 bases and J gave up 2 bases, with 19 bases separating them. CDR3 DNA: TGTGCCAGCAGCGTGGGCATTTTGGCTCCCGCCTACGAGCAGTACTTC. Translation gives CASSVGILAPAYEQYF.

This clone has a single count. The chain uses TRBV6-5 and TRBJ1-1, with D unclear. The CDR3 is 11 residues long. V was cut by 2 bases and J by 7 bases, with 5 bases left in between. From germline, CDR1 is MNHEY and CDR2 SVGAGI. The chain's CDR3 is CASSYLDEAFF. CDR3 in DNA: TGTGCCAGCAGTTACCTAGATGAAGCTTTCTTT.

This chain links TRBV7-9 with TRBJ1-5; D not certain. Trimming took 5 bases from V and 3 from J, leaving 8 bases between them. Germline V gene data show CDR1 as SEHNR and CDR2 as FQNEAQ (reference sequence). CDR3 size: 13 residues. The CDR3 DNA is TGTGCCAGCAGCCCGGGGTACAATCAGCCCCAGCATTTT. Translating gives CASSPGYNQPQHF.